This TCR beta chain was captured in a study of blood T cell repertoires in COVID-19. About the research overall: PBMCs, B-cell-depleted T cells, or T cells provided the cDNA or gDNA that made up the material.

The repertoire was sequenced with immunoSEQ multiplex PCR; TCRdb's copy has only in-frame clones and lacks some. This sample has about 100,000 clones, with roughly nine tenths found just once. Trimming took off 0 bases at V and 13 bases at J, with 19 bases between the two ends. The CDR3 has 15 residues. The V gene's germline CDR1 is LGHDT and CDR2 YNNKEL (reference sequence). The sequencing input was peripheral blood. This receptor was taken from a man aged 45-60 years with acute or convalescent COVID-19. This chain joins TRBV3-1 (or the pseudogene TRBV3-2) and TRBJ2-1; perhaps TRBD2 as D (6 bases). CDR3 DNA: TGTGCCAGCAGCCAAGAGAGCTTTCGAGACGGGAGCCAGTTCTTC. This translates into CASSQESFRDGSQFF.